The 26 T cell receptor beta chains below were found in one sample sequenced in a study of T cell responses to AZD1222 COVID-19 vaccine. Clones were read by immunoSEQ multiplex PCR, and TCRdb kept only the in-frame ones, dropping some. The sample lists about 150,000 clones, approximately 90% occurring once. The starting material was peripheral blood, obtained 28 days after the second AZD1222 dose. These receptors all stem from an adult who received the AZD1222 COVID-19 vaccine.

The V and J genes are TRBV19 and TRBJ1-5, with D uncertain. CDR3 length: 12 residues. CDR1 is LNHDA, CDR2 SQIVND, per germline (reference sequence). V was shortened by 5 bases and J by 6 bases, with 8 bases between the two germline ends. CDR3 in amino acids: CASSPTVQPQHF. In DNA form, the CDR3 reads TGTGCCAGTAGTCCGACGGTTCAGCCCCAGCATTTT.

The chain carries TRBV19 and TRBJ1-5, with TRBD1 matching over 11 bases. CDR3 length: 14 amino acids. V trimming: 10 bases; J trimming: 6 bases; junction bases outside the gene matches: 8. Germline V gene sequence: CDR1 LNHDA, CDR2 SQIVND (reference sequence). The CDR3 DNA sequence: TGTGCCACTGAGGACAGGGGGCAGCGTCAGCCCCAGCATTTT. Translation gives CATEDRGQRQPQHF.

The chain combines TRBV9 with TRBJ1-1; TRBD1 might be the D (5 bases). The CDR3 has 14 amino acids. V lost 0 bases, J lost 1 base, and 7 bases lay in between. Germline V CDR1 and CDR2: SGDLS, YYNGEE. The CDR3 loop is CASSVAGRNTEAFF. CDR3 in DNA: TGTGCCAGCAGCGTAGCAGGGCGGAACACTGAAGCTTTCTTT. Combining the CDR3 with reference TRBV9 and TRBJ1-1 gives the whole variable domain DSGVTQTPKHLITATGQRVTLRCSPRSGDLSVYWYQQSLDQGLQFLIQYYNGEERAKGNILERFSAQQFPDLHSELNLSSLELGDSALYFCASSVAGRNTEAFFGQGTRLTVV.

J is TRBJ1-4 and V is TRBV6-5; D call uncertain. The CDR3 covers 14 residues. The germline V and J ends were trimmed by 2 bases and 1 base, with 5 bases remaining between them. Germline V gene data show CDR1 as MNHEY and CDR2 as SVGAGI. The CDR3 spells CASSYGGTNEKLFF. The CDR3 nucleotides are TGTGCCAGCAGTTACGGCGGAACTAATGAAAAACTGTTTTTT.

This chain uses TRBV20-1 with TRBJ1-4; D might be TRBD1 (6 bases). This CDR3 has 11 amino acids. CDR1 DFQATT and CDR2 SNEGSKA come from the germline V gene (reference sequence). With 6 bases removed from V and 10 bases from J, the gap between germline ends came to 12 bases. The CDR3 spells CSAPRGLKLFF. As DNA, the CDR3 is TGCAGTGCCCCGAGGGGGTTAAAACTGTTTTTT.

V usage is TRBV28 and J usage is TRBJ2-1; TRBD2 aligns across 7 bases. Trimming at V came to 4 bases and at J to 1 base, leaving 13 bases not matched to a gene. Germline CDR1 and CDR2: MDHEN and SYDVKM. This CDR3 has 18 amino acids. The CDR3 bases are TGTGCCAGCAGTTGGGGAATGGGGAGCGGGAAGTCCTACAATGAGCAGTTCTTC. This codes for CASSWGMGSGKSYNEQFF.

This chain connects TRBV20-1 to TRBJ2-7; D is unresolved. Germline assignment: CDR1 DFQATT and CDR2 SNEGSKA (reference sequence). Deletions cut 5 bases from V and 4 bases from J, with 9 bases between. This CDR3 region has 11 residues. The CDR3 sequence: CSAPLGYEQYF. CDR3 DNA sequence: TGCAGTGCTCCCCTAGGTTACGAGCAGTACTTC.

The genes are TRBV5-5 and TRBJ2-1; D not certain. Looked up from germline, CDR1 is SGHKS and CDR2 is YYEKEE (reference sequence). The CDR3 is 16 residues long. With 3 bases removed from V and 1 base from J, the gap between germline ends came to 14 bases. CDR3: CASSWNQVLSYNEQFF. CDR3 nucleotide sequence: TGTGCCAGCAGCTGGAATCAGGTTTTATCCTACAATGAGCAGTTCTTC.

V gene TRBV27 combines with J gene TRBJ1-1; no reliable D call. The V end was cut by 3 bases, the J end by 3 bases, with 11 bases between. There are 14 residues in the CDR3. Germline CDR1 MNHEY, CDR2 SMNVEV (reference sequence). CDR3 region: CASSFRSWDTEAFF. CDR3 sequence (DNA): TGTGCCAGCAGTTTCCGCTCCTGGGACACTGAAGCTTTCTTT.

This chain uses TRBV14 with TRBJ1-1; D may be TRBD1 (5 bases). Between the trimmed V and J ends, which lost 3 bases and 3 bases, there was a span of 8 bases. The CDR3 extends over 13 amino acids. Germline CDR1 is SGHDN and CDR2 is FVKESK. In DNA, the CDR3 is TGTGCCAGCAGCCACGGGGGGTACACTGAAGCTTTCTTT. This translates into CASSHGGYTEAFF.

V usage is TRBV30 and J usage is TRBJ1-1, with a tentative D call TRBD1 (6 bases). V lost 2 bases and J 3 bases, leaving 10 bases between the germline ends. The CDR3 consists of 13 residues. Germline V gene sequence: CDR1 GTSNPN, CDR2 SVGIG (reference sequence). The CDR3 region has the DNA TGTGCCTGGAGTTTTCAGGGGTACACTGAAGCTTTCTTT. Protein product: CAWSFQGYTEAFF.

The gene calls are TRBV4-1 and TRBJ1-4; unclear D gene. The V gene lost 1 base and the J gene lost 5 bases, with 17 bases spanning the gap. This CDR3 has 17 amino acids. Germline CDR1 MGHRA, CDR2 YSYEKL. The CDR3, as DNA: TGCGCCAGCAGCCAAGGTACTACACAGAGCTTGAATGAAAAACTGTTTTTT. Protein product: CASSQGTTQSLNEKLFF.

The chain carries TRBV12-3 or TRBV12-4 and TRBJ1-2, with D possibly matching TRBD1 (6 bases). CDR3 size: 13 residues. The germline V and J ends were trimmed by 4 bases and 4 bases, with 10 bases remaining between them. CDR3 in amino acids: CASSSGQFYGYTF. The CDR3, as DNA: TGTGCCAGCAGTTCTGGACAGTTCTATGGCTACACCTTC.

V is TRBV7-9 and J is TRBJ2-3, with D hard to call. V lost 3 bases and J lost 2, with 6 bases in between. There are 13 residues in the CDR3. The germline V gene has CDR1 SEHNR and CDR2 FQNEAQ (reference sequence). CDR3: CASSFYFTDTQYF. In DNA form, the CDR3 reads TGTGCCAGCAGCTTTTATTTCACAGATACGCAGTATTTT.

J is TRBJ1-2 and V is TRBV11-2; the D is unclear. Trimming took 8 bases from V and 4 from J, leaving 20 bases between them. The CDR3 loop spans 15 amino acids. Germline values: CDR1 SGHAT, CDR2 FQNNGV. The CDR3 sequence: CASWRISQNLYGYTF. In DNA form, the CDR3 reads TGTGCCAGCTGGCGGATAAGTCAGAACCTCTATGGCTACACCTTC.

In its sample, this clone was seen once. The chain is built from TRBV19 and TRBJ2-3, with TRBD2 matching over 9 bases. The CDR3 has 14 residues. The germline V gene has CDR1 LNHDA and CDR2 SQIVND (reference sequence). V dropped 10 bases and J dropped 0; count of bases not matched to a gene: 5. CDR3 bases: TGTGCCACCAAAAGCGGGGGGAGCACAGATACGCAGTATTTT. This gives the protein CATKSGGSTDTQYF.

This rearrangement joins TRBV11-2 to TRBJ2-1, with D perhaps given as TRBD1 or TRBD2 (5 bases each). CDR3 size: 13 residues. Looked up from germline, CDR1 is SGHAT and CDR2 is FQNNGV. Deletions cut 5 bases from V and 8 bases from J, with 13 bases between. CDR3 DNA sequence: TGTGCCAGCAGCCCCAATGGGGGACATGAGCAGTTCTTC. This codes for CASSPNGGHEQFF.

The rearrangement links TRBV28 to TRBJ1-2, with 8 bases fitting TRBD1. CDR3 size: 16 residues. Germline CDR1 and CDR2: MDHEN and SYDVKM. Losses at the gene ends were 4 bases for V and 6 bases for J; bases not matched to a gene: 13. Here the CDR3 reads CASSSPQGAHSDGYTF. The CDR3 DNA follows: TGTGCCAGCAGTTCCCCTCAGGGGGCGCATTCCGATGGCTACACCTTC.

The chain carries TRBV25-1 and TRBJ2-1; the match to TRBD2 covers 8 bases. V lost 10 bases and J lost 5; bases outside the gene matches: 10. The CDR3 sequence is 14 residues long. Germline CDR1 and CDR2: MGHDK and SYGVNS. CDR3 nucleotides: TGTGCCACATGGGAAGCGGGAGTCCACAATGAGCAGTTCTTC. It codes for CATWEAGVHNEQFF.

This chain connects TRBV27 to TRBJ2-1; 9 nucleotides match TRBD1. V gave up 2 bases and J gave up 1 base; unmatched junction bases: 3. This CDR3 comprises 16 residues. Germline values: CDR1 MNHEY, CDR2 SMNVEV (reference sequence). The CDR3 loop reads CASSLSGTGSYNEQFF. CDR3 nucleotide sequence: TGTGCCAGCAGTTTAAGTGGGACAGGGTCCTACAATGAGCAGTTCTTC.

The rearrangement uses TRBV7-8 and TRBJ1-5, with D uncertain. This CDR3 has 13 amino acids. Germline lookup yields CDR1 SGHVS and CDR2 FQNEAQ. V was trimmed by 3 bases and J by 11 bases, leaving 14 bases between them. The CDR3 sequence is CASSFSRDSAQHF. CDR3 DNA: TGTGCCAGCAGCTTTTCGAGGGATTCGGCCCAGCATTTT.

This clone was seen a single time. This rearrangement joins TRBV7-8 to TRBJ2-5; D unclear. Trimming took 6 bases from V and 2 from J, leaving 16 bases between them. CDR1 SGHVS and CDR2 FQNEAQ come from the germline V gene. CDR3 length: 15 amino acids. In DNA, the CDR3 is TGTGCCAGCAGGGGCCGACCGATGGGGCAAGAGACCCAGTACTTC. Translation: CASRGRPMGQETQYF.

The gene calls are TRBV7-9 and TRBJ2-1, with a weak D call TRBD2 (5 bases). Trimming pared 4 bases from V and 0 bases from J, leaving 22 bases between. The CDR3 spans 19 residues. Germline V gene lookup returns CDR1 SEHNR and CDR2 FQNEAQ (reference sequence). The CDR3 protein is CASSYSTAGVGSSYNEQFF. CDR3 sequence (DNA): TGTGCCAGCAGCTATTCAACGGCGGGCGTGGGGAGCTCCTACAATGAGCAGTTCTTC.

The gene calls are TRBV7-3 and TRBJ2-5; 7 nucleotides agree with TRBD2. J was trimmed by 4 bases and V by 0 bases; bases with no gene match: 2. Germline CDR1 is SGHTA and CDR2 is FQGTGA. The CDR3 is 14 amino acids. The CDR3 loop is CASSLTGGLETQYF. CDR3 nucleotides: TGTGCCAGCAGCTTAACGGGAGGGTTAGAGACCCAGTACTTC.

CDR3 region: CASSFDSPANEQFF. CDR3 DNA: TGTGCCAGCAGTTTCGACAGCCCGGCGAATGAGCAGTTCTTC. The J gene is TRBJ2-1, the V gene TRBV27; D perhaps matches TRBD1 (5 bases). The CDR3 contains 14 residues. V was clipped by 3 bases and J by 7 bases, with 13 bases between them. Germline V gene sequence: CDR1 MNHEY, CDR2 SMNVEV (reference sequence).

V usage is TRBV30 and J usage is TRBJ1-5; 7 positions match TRBD1. The CDR3 is 13 residues long. Germline V lookup: CDR1 GTSNPN, CDR2 SVGIG (reference sequence). V was pared by 5 bases and J by 5 bases, with 6 bases of the junction left unmatched. CDR3 amino acids: CAWARQGDQPQHF. The CDR3 region has the DNA TGTGCCTGGGCCCGACAGGGCGATCAGCCCCAGCATTTT.